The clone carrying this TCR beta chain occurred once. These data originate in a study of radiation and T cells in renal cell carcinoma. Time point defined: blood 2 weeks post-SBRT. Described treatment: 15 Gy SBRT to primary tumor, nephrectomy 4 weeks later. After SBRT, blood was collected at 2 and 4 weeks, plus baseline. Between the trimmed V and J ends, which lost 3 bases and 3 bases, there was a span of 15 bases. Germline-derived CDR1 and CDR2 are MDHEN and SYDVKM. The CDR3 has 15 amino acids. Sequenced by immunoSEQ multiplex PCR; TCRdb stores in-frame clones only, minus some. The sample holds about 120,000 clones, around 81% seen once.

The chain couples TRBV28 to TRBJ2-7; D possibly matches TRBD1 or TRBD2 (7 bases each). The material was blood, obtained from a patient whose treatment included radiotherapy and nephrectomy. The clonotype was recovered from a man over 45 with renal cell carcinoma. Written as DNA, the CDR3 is TGTGCCAGCAGTTTTTCAGGGGGGGCTGACTACGAGCAGTACTTC. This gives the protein CASSFSGGADYEQYF.